The present TCR beta chain was sequenced within a study of T cell repertoires in cytomegalovirus infection. This clonotype was observed a few times. Each CDR3 protein gets one entry after TCRdb re-called the reads with MiXCR. The table records roughly 640,000 distinct CDR3 sequences, roughly a quarter of them present only once. The CDR3 runs to 13 residues. Germline V CDR1 and CDR2: SGDLS, YYNGEE. Trimming cost V 4 bases and J 7 bases, with 14 bases left between them. The sequence came from a human donor in good health (CMV status not recorded). Some clones in this sample may be carry-over from other donors' samples. The chain couples TRBV9 to TRBJ1-1; D not resolved. Specimen: CD8+ T cells from PBMCs. The CDR3, as DNA: TGTGCCAGCAGCCCAGATGACGTTTTTGAAGCTTTCTTT. This gives the protein CASSPDDVFEAFF.